The TCR beta chain under discussion was sequenced for a study of blood T cell repertoires in COVID-19. Looking at the study overall: The United States, Italy and Spain were the sources of the acute and convalescent COVID-19 samples. The cDNA or gDNA used as material had been derived from T cells, B-cell-depleted T cells, or PBMCs.

Trimming shortened V by 6 bases and J by 4 bases, and 16 bases separated the two germline ends. This CDR3 is built from 14 residues. Germline V gives CDR1 LNHDA, CDR2 SQIVND (reference sequence). Sequencing was performed with immunoSEQ multiplex PCR; in TCRdb, only in-frame clones are kept and a portion is missing. The data contain approximately 250,000 clones, about 88% of them seen just once; the ten biggest clones take up roughly 13%. J is TRBJ2-7 and V is TRBV19, with D perhaps TRBD2 (6 bases). Sequencing was performed on peripheral blood. The clonotype originates from a woman in her sixties or seventies with COVID-19, enrolled during active disease. CDR3 DNA: TGTGCCAGTAGCCCCAGGACGGGGAGGTACGAGCAGTACTTC. Translated, it gives CASSPRTGRYEQYF.